This is a list of T cell receptor beta chains from one sample in a study of cytomegalovirus exposure and HLA in healthy donors. Generated by immunoSEQ multiplex PCR, the TCRdb table keeps only in-frame clones and is missing some. The sample has more than 95,000 clones, over 65% seen once; the top ten hold roughly 10%. The sample was PBMCs. The source is a man aged 25-45 years in good health and CMV-seropositive. Both conserved end residues are part of each CDR3. Fields, in order: clone size, J gene, V gene, D gene, CDR3 protein, CDR3 DNA. A D gene is named only where the DNA matches it firmly. Size tells how often a clone was seen (once, few, many) or the class of an expanded clone, and some rows leave it out.

>NA|TRBJ2-7|TRBV27|NA
CASSLSSRVYEQYF
TGTGCCAGCAGTTTGAGTTCCCGAGTCTACGAGCAGTACTTC
>NA|TRBJ2-7|TRBV11-2|TRBD2
CASSRNLADYEQYF
TGTGCCAGCAGCCGCAACCTAGCGGACTACGAGCAGTACTTC
>NA|TRBJ1-5|TRBV6-5|NA
CASSLQGSNQPQHF
TGTGCCAGCAGTCTTCAGGGGAGCAATCAGCCCCAGCATTTT
>NA|TRBJ2-5|TRBV7-2|TRBD1
CASTPGGTETQYF
TGTGCCAGCACCCCAGGGGGCACAGAGACCCAGTACTTC
>NA|TRBJ2-7|TRBV2|TRBD2
CASRASTSGWNRYEQYF
TGTGCCAGCAGGGCTTCGACTAGCGGGTGGAACCGTTACGAGCAGTACTTC
>few|TRBJ2-5|TRBV6-1|NA
CASTYGGLAQETQYF
TGTGCCAGCACCTATGGGGGGTTAGCCCAAGAGACCCAGTACTTC
>NA|TRBJ2-7|TRBV27|NA
CATGSNRLEQYF
TGTGCCACCGGGTCGAATCGACTCGAGCAGTACTTC
>few|TRBJ1-1|TRBV18|NA
CASSSQDYTEAFF
TGTGCCAGCTCAAGCCAAGACTACACTGAAGCTTTCTTT
>NA|TRBJ1-4|TRBV30|NA
CAWSTLGENEKLFF
TGTGCCTGGAGTACCCTCGGGGAGAATGAAAAACTGTTTTTT
>NA|TRBJ1-3|TRBV5-3|TRBD1
CARRRDRAFLYGNTIYF
TGTGCCAGAAGGAGGGACAGGGCGTTCTTATATGGAAACACCATATATTTT
>NA|TRBJ2-7|TRBV28|TRBD2
CAIRTSGRSIEQYF
TGTGCCATTCGGACCAGCGGGAGATCGATAGAGCAGTACTTC
>NA|TRBJ1-2|TRBV29-1|NA
CSVGAQTANYGYTF
TGCAGCGTTGGGGCACAGACCGCTAACTATGGCTACACCTTC
>few|TRBJ1-5|TRBV2|NA
CASTATGFSNQPQHF
TGTGCCAGCACCGCTACAGGATTTAGCAATCAGCCCCAGCATTTT
>NA|TRBJ1-2|TRBV5-1|NA
CASSLDTGYNYGYTF
TGCGCCAGCAGCTTGGATACAGGGTATAACTATGGCTACACCTTC
>NA|TRBJ1-3|TRBV6-5|TRBD1
CATSRQGDSGNTIYF
TGTGCCACCTCGAGACAGGGGGACTCTGGAAACACCATATATTTT
>NA|TRBJ1-5|TRBV7-2|TRBD1
CASSVGQVPNQPQHF
TGTGCCAGCAGCGTGGGACAGGTGCCCAATCAGCCCCAGCATTTT
>NA|TRBJ1-5|TRBV4-3|NA
CASSQDIGGQPQHF
TGCGCCAGCAGCCAAGATATCGGGGGACAGCCCCAGCATTTT
>NA|TRBJ1-2|TRBV6-1|NA
CASRGGDTSNHGYTF
TGTGCCAGCAGGGGGGGGGACACCTCTAACCATGGCTACACCTTC
>NA|TRBJ2-1|TRBV27|NA
CASSSLPYGMEEQFF
TGTGCCAGCAGTTCGCTCCCTTACGGGATGGAGGAGCAGTTCTTC
>NA|TRBJ2-1|TRBV7-9|NA
CASSLGQGSPYNEQFF
TGTGCCAGCAGCTTAGGGCAGGGGAGTCCCTACAATGAGCAGTTCTTC
>NA|TRBJ2-5|TRBV15|NA
CATSRDRQETQYF
TGTGCCACCAGCAGAGATCGGCAAGAGACCCAGTACTTC
>NA|TRBJ1-2|TRBV28|NA
CASFPGNGYYGYTF
TGTGCCAGCTTCCCAGGTAACGGCTACTATGGCTACACCTTC
>once|TRBJ2-7|TRBV4-3|NA
CASSQGTQYEQYF
TGCGCCAGCAGCCAAGGGACACAGTACGAGCAGTACTTC
>NA|TRBJ1-5|TRBV19|TRBD1
CTSTPSRGLNQPQHF
TGTACCAGTACGCCTTCCAGGGGGCTCAATCAGCCCCAGCATTTT
>few|TRBJ1-2|TRBV30|TRBD1
CAWNRGQEIYGYTF
TGTGCCTGGAACAGGGGGCAAGAAATCTATGGCTACACCTTC
>NA|TRBJ2-1|TRBV5-5|TRBD2
CASSLWTSGPTNEQFF
TGTGCCAGCAGCCTGTGGACTAGCGGCCCAACAAATGAGCAGTTCTTC
>NA|TRBJ2-1|TRBV9|TRBD2
CASSAGGSARPYEQFF
TGTGCCAGCAGCGCGGGGGGTAGTGCGAGGCCGTACGAGCAGTTCTTC
>NA|TRBJ2-7|TRBV9|TRBD2
CASSLGLGVYEQYF
TGTGCCAGCAGCCTGGGACTAGGAGTCTACGAGCAGTACTTC
>NA|TRBJ2-6|TRBV7-2|NA
CASSLDLSGANVLTF
TGTGCCAGCAGCTTAGATCTCTCTGGGGCCAACGTCCTGACTTTC
>once|TRBJ2-3|TRBV9|TRBD1
CASSPGGGTDTQYF
TGTGCCAGCAGCCCAGGGGGCGGCACAGATACGCAGTATTTT
>NA|TRBJ2-7|TRBV7-2|NA
CASSPGGGPVNEQYF
TGTGCCAGCAGCCCGGGCGGGGGCCCCGTGAACGAGCAGTACTTC
>once|TRBJ2-3|TRBV2|TRBD2
CASTRGGRERGDTQYF
TGTGCCAGCACCCGTGGAGGTAGGGAGCGGGGAGATACGCAGTATTTT
>few|TRBJ2-3|TRBV6-4|NA
CASSLRGGVADTQYF
TGTGCCAGCAGTTTACGAGGGGGGGTGGCCGATACGCAGTATTTT
>NA|TRBJ2-5|TRBV21-1|NA
CASSSSGSRETQYF
TGTGCCAGCAGCTCCAGCGGGTCGAGGGAGACCCAGTACTTC
>few|TRBJ2-7|TRBV4-3|TRBD2
CASSHRTSGSPYEQYF
TGCGCCAGCAGCCATCGGACTAGCGGGAGCCCCTACGAGCAGTACTTC
>NA|TRBJ2-7|TRBV18|TRBD1
CASSPGQGAVEQYF
TGTGCCAGCTCACCGGGACAGGGGGCCGTCGAGCAGTACTTC
>NA|TRBJ2-2|TRBV10-3|TRBD2
CAISETPAGASGSAGELFF
TGTGCCATCAGTGAGACCCCGGCCGGGGCTAGCGGGAGCGCCGGGGAGCTGTTTTTT
>NA|TRBJ2-6|TRBV19|NA
CASSIEAVRLVSGANVLTF
TGTGCCAGTAGTATAGAAGCGGTCAGACTTGTCTCTGGGGCCAACGTCCTGACTTTC
>NA|TRBJ1-2|TRBV7-2|NA
CASSKRDSYYGYTF
TGTGCCAGCAGCAAACGGGACTCCTACTATGGCTACACCTTC
>NA|TRBJ1-5|TRBV7-2|TRBD1
CASSQRTGFNQPQHF
TGTGCCAGCAGTCAGAGGACAGGGTTCAATCAGCCCCAGCATTTT
>NA|TRBJ2-3|TRBV5-1|TRBD1
CASKDRDRAGDTQYF
TGCGCCAGCAAGGATCGGGACAGGGCTGGAGATACGCAGTATTTT
>few|TRBJ2-7|TRBV6-5|NA
CASSSYSGSYEQYF
TGTGCCAGCAGTTCCTATAGCGGTTCGTACGAGCAGTACTTC
>NA|TRBJ2-7|TRBV9|NA
CASSVGSGSYEQYF
TGTGCCAGCAGCGTAGGGAGCGGTTCCTACGAGCAGTACTTC
>NA|TRBJ2-5|TRBV7-2|TRBD2
CASSLGAGAWETQYF
TGTGCCAGCAGCTTAGGGGCGGGAGCCTGGGAGACCCAGTACTTC
>NA|TRBJ2-7|TRBV28|NA
CASTTGNYEQYF
TGTGCCAGCACGACAGGAAACTACGAGCAGTACTTC
>NA|TRBJ2-4|TRBV7-9|TRBD2
CASSLGYGLEAKNIQYF
TGTGCCAGCAGCTTAGGATACGGACTAGAGGCCAAAAACATTCAGTACTTC
>NA|TRBJ2-7|TRBV19|TRBD2
CASAASSGTYEQYF
TGTGCCAGTGCGGCATCTAGCGGCACCTACGAGCAGTACTTC
>NA|TRBJ1-2|TRBV5-4|TRBD1
CASSLDRGLRGYTF
TGTGCCAGCAGCTTGGATAGGGGGCTTCGGGGCTACACCTTC
>NA|TRBJ2-4|TRBV2|TRBD2
CASSAGTSGGNIQYF
TGTGCCAGCAGTGCAGGAACTAGCGGGGGAAACATTCAGTACTTC
>once|TRBJ1-5|TRBV6-6|NA
CASSVDKRNQPQHF
TGTGCCAGCAGCGTCGACAAAAGGAATCAGCCCCAGCATTTT
>NA|TRBJ1-1|TRBV27|TRBD1
CASSTRNRQGSLLSRPEAFF
TGTGCCAGCAGTACCCGTAACCGACAGGGGAGTTTGCTCAGCAGGCCTGAAGCTTTCTTT
>NA|TRBJ2-1|TRBV7-9|NA
CASSLNLLATDNEQFF
TGTGCCAGCAGCTTAAATCTACTAGCTACGGACAATGAGCAGTTCTTC
>NA|TRBJ1-2|TRBV4-2|NA
CASSQVEKRGYTF
TGTGCCAGCAGCCAAGTAGAAAAGCGGGGCTACACCTTC